One and the same sample provided the 17 T cell receptor beta chains below, sequenced in a study of shared clonotypes between healthy human individuals (TCRdb year 2020). The protocol used for the library was the immunoSEQ multiplex PCR assay. This is the immuneACCESS table as TCRdb keeps it, with only in-frame sequences that have V and J called. A part of the clones is gone; compared with another copy, unresolved V genes explain less than half, and the rest is unexplained. The sample table holds roughly 2.6 million clones, of which around nine tenths were seen once. The ten largest clones add up to over 0.12% of the sample. The sequenced sample was naive CD4+ T cells sorted from blood. The cell subset or site label corresponds to: CD45RA+ positively selected. All receptors derive from a man aged 18 to 30 in good health.

The J gene is TRBJ1-2, the V gene TRBV6-1, with 10 bases that match TRBD1. Germline values: CDR1 MNHNS, CDR2 SASEGT. V was pared by 6 bases and J by 3 bases, with 4 bases of the junction left unmatched. This CDR3 region has 14 residues. The CDR3 here is CASRTGGADYGYTF. The CDR3 DNA is TGTGCCAGCAGGACAGGGGGCGCCGACTATGGCTACACCTTC.

This chain uses TRBV19 with TRBJ1-4; 10 bases line up with TRBD1. Per germline, CDR1 LNHDA and CDR2 SQIVND (reference sequence). CDR3 length equals 16 residues. V trimming: 3 bases; J trimming: 7 bases; junction bases outside the gene matches: 8. Written as DNA, the CDR3 is TGTGCCAGTAGTATCTTCAGGACAGGGGGTACTGAAAAACTGTTTTTT. This translates into CASSIFRTGGTEKLFF.

Concerning this clone: Other DNA variants within this sample encode the same CDR3. The rearrangement joins TRBV10-3 to TRBJ2-5; D might be TRBD1 or TRBD2, each matching 5 bases. Trimming pared 6 bases from V and 4 bases from J, leaving 9 bases between. Germline-derived CDR1 and CDR2 are ENHRY and SYGVKD. The CDR3 runs 12 residues. The CDR3 is CAIRGTGETQYF. The CDR3 bases are TGTGCCATCAGGGGGACCGGAGAGACCCAGTACTTC.

The chain recombines TRBV6-5 with TRBJ1-5; 9 bases are shared with TRBD1. The CDR3 length is 15 residues. Germline values: CDR1 MNHEY, CDR2 SVGAGI. The V gene end was trimmed by 5 bases and the J gene end by 7 bases; junction bases not matched to a gene: 9. Here the CDR3 reads CASSPGQGTRQPQHF. As DNA, the CDR3 is TGTGCCAGCAGTCCGGGACAGGGCACAAGACAGCCCCAGCATTTT.

This chain joins TRBV5-1 and TRBJ1-2, with D possibly matching TRBD1 (5 bases). Germline CDR1 reads SGHRS; CDR2 reads YFSETQ. CDR3 size: 13 residues. Trimming removed 4 bases from V and 2 bases from J, with 9 bases in between. CDR3 nucleotide sequence: TGCGCCAGCAGCGGCCCAGGGAACTATGGCTACACCTTC. Residues: CASSGPGNYGYTF.

Only a few counts were recorded for this clone. This chain connects TRBV12-5 to TRBJ1-5; D gene ambiguous. The CDR3 loop spans 13 amino acids. Trimming cost V 6 bases and J 3 bases, with 9 bases left between them. Germline CDR1 LGHNT, CDR2 FRNRAP. The CDR3 DNA sequence: TGTGCTAGTGGGTTGTCCGACAATCAGCCCCAGCATTTT. This sequence encodes CASGLSDNQPQHF. The full variable domain, rest sourced from reference TRBV12-5 and TRBJ1-5, is DARVTQTPRHKVTEMGQEVTMRCQPILGHNTVFWYRQTMMQGLELLAYFRNRAPLDDSGMPKDRFSAEMPDATLATLKIQPSEPRDSAVYFCASGLSDNQPQHFGDGTRLSIL.

A word on this clone: This specimen includes other DNA sequences encoding the same CDR3. The V gene is TRBV2, the J gene TRBJ1-5, with 8 bases matching TRBD1. J lost 4 bases, V lost 6 bases, and 2 bases had no gene match. Looked up from germline, CDR1 is SNHLY and CDR2 is FYNNEI. The CDR3 is 13 amino acids. CDR3: CASRGQANQPQHF. CDR3 in DNA: TGTGCCAGCAGGGGACAGGCGAATCAGCCCCAGCATTTT. Looking up the rest from reference TRBV2 and TRBJ1-5 gives the full variable domain: EPEVTQTPSHQVTQMGQEVILRCVPISNHLYFYWYRQILGQKVEFLVSFYNNEISEKSEIFDDQFSVERPDGSNFTLKIRSTKLEDSAMYFCASRGQANQPQHFGDGTRLSIL.

This chain uses TRBV10-1 with TRBJ2-4, with TRBD1 matching 8 bases. Germline V lookup: CDR1 WNHNN, CDR2 SYGVQD (reference sequence). The CDR3 is 16 residues long. V was clipped by 3 bases and J by 3 bases; unmatched bases: 7. In DNA, the CDR3 is TGCGCCAGCAGTGATCTCACAGGGGGAGTCAAAAACATTCAGTACTTC. This codes for CASSDLTGGVKNIQYF.

This chain connects TRBV15 to TRBJ2-2; D might be TRBD1 (5 bases). The V and J ends lost 5 bases and 2 bases respectively, with 12 bases between them. This CDR3 is 15 amino acids long. Germline V gene sequence: CDR1 LNHNV, CDR2 YYDKDF (reference sequence). For the CDR3, the DNA is TGTGCCACCAGCCTAGGACAAGCTAACACCGGGGAGCTGTTTTTT. It encodes CATSLGQANTGELFF.

The chain combines TRBV5-1 with TRBJ1-1, with D hard to call. The CDR3 sequence is 15 residues long. Trimming removed 2 bases from V and 0 bases from J, with 11 bases in between. Looked up from germline, CDR1 is SGHRS and CDR2 is YFSETQ. The CDR3 DNA is TGCGCCAGCAGCTTTAAGACACGTATGAACACTGAAGCTTTCTTT. It yields the protein CASSFKTRMNTEAFF.

Of note for this clone: Other DNA sequences in the same sample also yield this CDR3. This rearrangement joins TRBV7-2 to TRBJ2-5; D gene uncertain. Germline CDR1 and CDR2: SGHTA and FQGNSA. The V and J ends lost 1 base and 1 base respectively, with 4 bases between them. The CDR3 is 13 amino acids. DNA of the CDR3: TGTGCCAGCAGCTTAGAGCGCCAAGAGACCCAGTACTTC. Its protein product is CASSLERQETQYF.

The V gene is TRBV18, the J gene TRBJ1-6, with TRBD1 matching 7 bases. Per the germline V gene, CDR1 is KGHSH and CDR2 is LQKENI. V was clipped by 2 bases and J by 7 bases; unmatched bases: 14. The CDR3 spans 18 residues. This CDR3 is CASSPMTGPGVGNSPLHF. DNA of the CDR3: TGTGCCAGCTCACCAATGACAGGGCCCGGGGTAGGGAATTCACCCCTCCACTTT.

The genes are TRBV6-1 and TRBJ1-2, with 8 nucleotides matching TRBD1. V lost 4 bases and J lost 8; bases outside the gene matches: 3. There are 12 residues in the CDR3. Germline lookup yields CDR1 MNHNS and CDR2 SASEGT. CDR3 in DNA: TGTGCCAGCAGTGCCCGGACAGGGGGCTACACCTTC. Translated, it gives CASSARTGGYTF.

The chain uses TRBV5-1 and TRBJ1-4; D is uncertain. Deletions cut 4 bases from V and 2 bases from J, with 9 bases between. There are 14 residues in the CDR3. Germline V lookup: CDR1 SGHRS, CDR2 YFSETQ. DNA for the CDR3: TGCGCCAGCAGCAACGCCGGGACTAATGAAAAACTGTTTTTT. Translation gives CASSNAGTNEKLFF.

As to this clone: The same CDR3 arises from other DNA sequences in this sample as well. This chain links TRBV29-1 with TRBJ2-7, with 8 positions matching TRBD2. Germline CDR1 and CDR2: SQVTM and ANQGSEA. Trimming at V came to 6 bases and at J to 0 bases, leaving 7 bases not matched to a gene. The CDR3 loop spans 14 amino acids. For the CDR3, the DNA is TGCAGCGTGGCCGGGACTAGGGGCTCCTACGAGCAGTACTTC. Protein product: CSVAGTRGSYEQYF.

This chain joins TRBV5-1 and TRBJ2-7; D may be TRBD2 (6 bases). Germline V gene sequence: CDR1 SGHRS, CDR2 YFSETQ. V was clipped by 2 bases and J by 2 bases, with 8 bases between them. The CDR3 runs to 13 residues. The CDR3: CASSLLATYEQYF. The CDR3 region has the DNA TGCGCCAGCAGCTTACTAGCTACCTACGAGCAGTACTTC.

The sample holds one count of this clone. This chain uses TRBV2 with TRBJ2-3, with D possibly being TRBD2 (6 bases). From germline, CDR1 is SNHLY and CDR2 FYNNEI. There are 12 residues in the CDR3. Between the trimmed V and J ends, which lost 10 bases and 4 bases, there was a span of 12 bases. The CDR3 bases are TGTGCCACCAAGACGGGAGCAGATACGCAGTATTTT. Translation: CATKTGADTQYF.